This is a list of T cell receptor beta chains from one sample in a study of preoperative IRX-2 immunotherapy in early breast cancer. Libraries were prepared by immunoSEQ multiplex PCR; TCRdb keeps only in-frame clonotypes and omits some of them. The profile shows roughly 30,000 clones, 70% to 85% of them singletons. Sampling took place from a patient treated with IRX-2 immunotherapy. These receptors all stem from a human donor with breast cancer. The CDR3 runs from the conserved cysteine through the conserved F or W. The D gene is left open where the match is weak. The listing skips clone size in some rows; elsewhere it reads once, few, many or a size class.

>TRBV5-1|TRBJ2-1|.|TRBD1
CASSYGDRDNNEQFF
TGCGCCAGCAGCTATGGGGACAGGGACAACAATGAGCAGTTCTTC
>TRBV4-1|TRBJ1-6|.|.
CASSQEGVSSYNSPLHF
TGCGCCAGCAGCCAAGAGGGGGTCAGCTCCTATAATTCACCCCTCCACTTT
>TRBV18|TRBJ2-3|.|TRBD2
CASSQTSGSIDTQYF
TGTGCCAGCTCGCAAACTAGCGGGAGTATAGATACGCAGTATTTT
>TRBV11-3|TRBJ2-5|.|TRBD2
CASSLVLAGGETQYF
TGTGCCAGCAGCTTAGTTCTAGCGGGGGGAGAGACCCAGTACTTC
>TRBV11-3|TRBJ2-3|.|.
CASSRGLRTDTQYF
TGTGCCAGCAGCCGGGGACTGCGCACAGATACGCAGTATTTT
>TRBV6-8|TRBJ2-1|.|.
CASATPYNEQFF
TGTGCCAGCGCCACCCCCTACAATGAGCAGTTCTTC
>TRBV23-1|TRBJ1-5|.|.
CASSPRTMNQPQHF
TGCGCCAGCAGCCCCCGGACAATGAATCAGCCCCAGCATTTT
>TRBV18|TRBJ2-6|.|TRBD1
CASSPITDRAGGANVLTF
TGTGCCAGCTCACCGATTACGGACAGGGCGGGAGGGGCCAACGTCCTGACTTTC
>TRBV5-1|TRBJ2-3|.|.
CASSLSGRPDTQYF
TGCGCCAGCAGCTTGTCGGGACGTCCAGATACGCAGTATTTT
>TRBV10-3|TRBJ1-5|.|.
CAISEGGVGQPQHF
TGTGCCATCAGTGAGGGAGGGGTGGGTCAGCCCCAGCATTTT
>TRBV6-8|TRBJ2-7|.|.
CASSYGLWTTIGYEQYF
TGTGCCAGCAGTTACGGGTTGTGGACTACGATAGGTTACGAGCAGTACTTC
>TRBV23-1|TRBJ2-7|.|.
CASSQESIGPLEQYF
TGCGCCAGCAGCCAAGAAAGTATTGGCCCTCTTGAGCAGTACTTC
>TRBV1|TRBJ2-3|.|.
CASSQTHLASQYF
TGCGCCAGCAGCCAGACTCACCTAGCGTCCCAGTATTTT
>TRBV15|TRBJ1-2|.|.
CATSRGRGAGDGYTF
TGTGCCACCAGCAGAGGCCGGGGGGCCGGTGATGGCTACACCTTC
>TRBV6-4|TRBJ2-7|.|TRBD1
CASSTRGNEQYF
TGTGCCAGCAGTACCAGGGGGAACGAGCAGTACTTC
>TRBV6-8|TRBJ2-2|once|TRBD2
CASSGVIAGEESTGELFF
TGTGCCAGCAGTGGGGTAATAGCGGGAGAGGAGAGCACCGGGGAGCTGTTTTTT